This T cell receptor (beta chain) derives from a study of T cell responses to AZD1222 COVID-19 vaccine. V gave up 4 bases and J gave up 6 bases, with 6 bases separating them. The CDR3 totals 11 residues. The germline V gene encodes CDR1 SGHDT and CDR2 YYEEEE. Sequenced by immunoSEQ multiplex PCR; TCRdb stores in-frame clones only, minus some. The sample has roughly 180,000 clones; more than 80% are singletons. Whole-study results and caveats: Within unmutated variant regions lay the reported targets of nearly half of spike-specific TCRs. Repertoires in all cases were sampled only once the peak T cell response had passed.

About this clone: Its matching antigen is unknown.

V and J are TRBV5-6 and TRBJ2-3; D is perhaps TRBD1 (6 bases). This clonotype was obtained from an adult in good health. The sample here was peripheral blood, taken on day 0 of AZD1222 vaccination. CDR3 residues: CASSQGDTQYF. CDR3 nucleotide sequence: TGTGCCAGCAGCCAGGGGGATACGCAGTATTTT.